Given below is one TCR beta chain in context. What it recognizes is unknown. Regions amplified from RNA transcripts were the TCR beta CDR3 regions. An initial round of RT-PCR targeting the TCR CDR3 relied on the HTBI primer set. One entry per CDR3 protein, called by TCRdb with MiXCR from the multiplex PCR reads. The data contain fewer than 750,000 distinct CDR3 sequences, more than 45% of them singletons. The data belong to a study of T cells in Graves' hyperthyroidism and ophthalmopathy. Regarding the study as a whole: Most thyroid clonotypes with frequency above 0.001 were detected in blood. A model of 13 V-J pairs discriminated ophthalmopathy from stable hyperthyroidism. The model made its ophthalmopathy prediction, and onset followed a median around 6.5 months later.

This CDR3 region has 11 residues. V lost 6 bases to trimming and J lost 14 bases; unmatched junction nucleotides: 8. Germline V CDR1 and CDR2: SQVTM, ANQGSEA. The study left out patients who had uncontrolled infection, other autoimmune disease, pregnancy or lactation. The origin of this receptor is a woman between 18 and 30 years old with Graves' hyperthyroidism. The sample was peripheral blood or thyroid tissue (not recorded which). This chain joins TRBV29-1 and TRBJ1-5; 9 positions agree with TRBD1. In DNA form, the CDR3 reads TGCAGCGTACGACAGGGGGGCCACGAGCATTTT. This gives the protein CSVRQGGHEHF.